In its sample, the clone carrying this T cell receptor (beta chain) was seen once. Naive CD8 cells lacked CD45RO, underwent positive selection for CCR7 and left out terminally differentiated effector memory CD45RA+ cells. The sample is drawn from a study of shared clonotypes between healthy human individuals. Libraries were prepared by immunoSEQ multiplex PCR; TCRdb keeps only in-frame clonotypes and omits some of them. The data show about 820,000 clones, 85% to 95% seen once. Trimming removed 5 bases at V and 4 bases at J, with 20 bases between. Germline-derived CDR1 and CDR2 are SGHTA and FQGNSA. The CDR3 consists of 16 residues.

The V and J genes are TRBV7-2 and TRBJ1-2, with a weak D call TRBD1 (5 bases). The source is a man younger than 40 in good health. What was sequenced was naive CD8+ T cells sorted from blood. The DNA of the CDR3 is TGTGCCAGCAGCCCGTTGCGGGGCGTGATCGGCTATGGCTACACCTTC. Amino acid sequence: CASSPLRGVIGYGYTF. Full variable domain (rest looked up from reference TRBV7-2 and TRBJ1-2): GAGVSQSPSNKVTEKGKDVELRCDPISGHTALYWYRQSLGQGLEFLIYFQGNSAPDKSGLPSDRFSAERTGGSVSTLTIQRTQQEDSAVYLCASSPLRGVIGYGYTFGSGTRLTVV.